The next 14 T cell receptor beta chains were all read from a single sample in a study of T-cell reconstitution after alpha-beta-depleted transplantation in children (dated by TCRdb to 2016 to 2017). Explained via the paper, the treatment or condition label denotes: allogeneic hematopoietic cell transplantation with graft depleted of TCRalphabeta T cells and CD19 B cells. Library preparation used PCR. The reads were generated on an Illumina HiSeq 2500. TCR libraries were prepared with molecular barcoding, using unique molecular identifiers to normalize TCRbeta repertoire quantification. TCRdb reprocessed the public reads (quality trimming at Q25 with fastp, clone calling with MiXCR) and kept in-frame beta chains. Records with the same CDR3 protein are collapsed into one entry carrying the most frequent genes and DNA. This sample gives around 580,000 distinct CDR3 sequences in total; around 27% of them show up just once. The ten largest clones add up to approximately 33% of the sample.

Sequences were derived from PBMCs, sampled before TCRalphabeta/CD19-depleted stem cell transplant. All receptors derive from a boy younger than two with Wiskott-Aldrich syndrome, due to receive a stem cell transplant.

The CDR3 here is CSARDHSGGPYGYTF. Written as DNA, the CDR3 is TGCAGTGCTAGAGATCATTCAGGGGGACCCTATGGCTACACCTTC. The chain employs TRBV20-1 and TRBJ1-2; 7 bases fit TRBD1. Germline V gene lookup returns CDR1 DFQATT and CDR2 SNEGSKA (reference sequence). The CDR3 spans 15 residues. J gave up 4 bases and V 0 bases, and 8 bases lay outside the gene matches.

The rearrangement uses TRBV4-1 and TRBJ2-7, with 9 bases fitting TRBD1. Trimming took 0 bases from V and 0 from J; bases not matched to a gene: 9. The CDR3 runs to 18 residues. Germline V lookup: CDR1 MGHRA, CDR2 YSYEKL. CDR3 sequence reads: CASSQDGRGTGSSYEQYF. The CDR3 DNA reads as TGCGCCAGCAGCCAAGATGGTAGGGGGACAGGGAGCTCCTACGAGCAGTACTTC.

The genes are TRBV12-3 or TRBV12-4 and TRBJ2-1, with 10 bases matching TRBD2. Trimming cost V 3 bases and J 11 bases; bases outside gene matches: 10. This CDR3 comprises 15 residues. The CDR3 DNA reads TGTGCCAGCAGTTTTAGTGGGACTAGCGAAGGACAGCAGTTCTTC. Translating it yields CASSFSGTSEGQQFF.

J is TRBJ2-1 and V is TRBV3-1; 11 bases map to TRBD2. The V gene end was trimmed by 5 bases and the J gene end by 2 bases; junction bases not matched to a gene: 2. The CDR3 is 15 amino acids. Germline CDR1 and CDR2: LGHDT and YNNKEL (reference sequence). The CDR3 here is CASSTTSGAYNEQFF. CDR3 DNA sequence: TGTGCCAGCAGCACGACTAGCGGGGCCTACAATGAGCAGTTCTTC.

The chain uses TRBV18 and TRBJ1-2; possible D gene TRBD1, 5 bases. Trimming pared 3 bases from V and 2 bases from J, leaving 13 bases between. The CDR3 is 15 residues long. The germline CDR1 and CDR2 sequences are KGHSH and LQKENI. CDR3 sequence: CASSPQGEPNYGYTF. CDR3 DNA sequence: TGTGCCAGCTCACCGCAGGGAGAGCCCAACTATGGCTACACCTTC.

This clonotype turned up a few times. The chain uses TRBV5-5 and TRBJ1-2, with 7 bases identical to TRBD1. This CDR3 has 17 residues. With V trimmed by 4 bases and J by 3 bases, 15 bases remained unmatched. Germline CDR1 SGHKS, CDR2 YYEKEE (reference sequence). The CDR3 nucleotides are TGTGCCAGCAGCCAGGGGGTCCTTGGTTTTTCCGACTATGGCTACACCTTC. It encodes CASSQGVLGFSDYGYTF.

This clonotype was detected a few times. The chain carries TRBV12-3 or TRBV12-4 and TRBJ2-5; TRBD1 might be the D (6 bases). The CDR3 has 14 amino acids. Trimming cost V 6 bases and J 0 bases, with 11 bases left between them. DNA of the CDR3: TGTGCCAGCAGGTCTTGGACAGACCAAGAGACCCAGTACTTC. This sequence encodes CASRSWTDQETQYF.

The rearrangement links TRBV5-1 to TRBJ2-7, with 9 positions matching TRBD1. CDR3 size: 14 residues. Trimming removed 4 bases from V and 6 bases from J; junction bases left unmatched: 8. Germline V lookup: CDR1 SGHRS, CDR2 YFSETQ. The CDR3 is CASSPGQGTGEQYF. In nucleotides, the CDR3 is TGCGCCAGCAGCCCGGGACAGGGAACTGGCGAGCAGTACTTC.

This CDR3 reads CSASPWGGLAKNIQYF. DNA for the CDR3: TGCAGTGCTAGCCCCTGGGGGGGTCTAGCCAAAAACATTCAGTACTTC. The chain uses TRBV20-1 and TRBJ2-4, with TRBD2 matching over 7 bases. J gave up 0 bases and V 3 bases, and 8 bases lay outside the gene matches. Germline CDR1 is DFQATT and CDR2 is SNEGSKA (reference sequence). There are 16 residues in the CDR3.

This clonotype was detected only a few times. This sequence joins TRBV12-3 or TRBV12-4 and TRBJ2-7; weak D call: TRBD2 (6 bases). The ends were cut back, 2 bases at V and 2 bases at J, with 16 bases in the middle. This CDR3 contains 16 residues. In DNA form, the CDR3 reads TGTGCCAGCAGTTTAAGCCCGGGACTTGGGACCTACGAGCAGTACTTC. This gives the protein CASSLSPGLGTYEQYF.

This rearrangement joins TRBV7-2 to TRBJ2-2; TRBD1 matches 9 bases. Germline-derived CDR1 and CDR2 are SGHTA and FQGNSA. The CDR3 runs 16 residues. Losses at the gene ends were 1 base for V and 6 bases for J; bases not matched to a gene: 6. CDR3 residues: CASSLVGQGYSGELFF. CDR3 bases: TGTGCCAGCAGCTTAGTGGGACAGGGATATTCCGGGGAGCTGTTTTTT.

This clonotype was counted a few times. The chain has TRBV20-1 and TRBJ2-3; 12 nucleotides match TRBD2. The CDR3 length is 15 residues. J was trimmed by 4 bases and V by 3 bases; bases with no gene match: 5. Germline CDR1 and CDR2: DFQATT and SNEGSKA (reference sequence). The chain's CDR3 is CSASGRLAGADTQYF. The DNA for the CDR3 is TGCAGTGCTAGTGGTCGACTAGCGGGAGCAGATACGCAGTATTTT.

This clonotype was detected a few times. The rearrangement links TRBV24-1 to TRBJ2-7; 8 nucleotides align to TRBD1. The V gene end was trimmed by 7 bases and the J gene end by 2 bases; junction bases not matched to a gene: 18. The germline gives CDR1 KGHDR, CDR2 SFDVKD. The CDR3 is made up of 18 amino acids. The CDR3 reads CATRERIDRGPATYEQYF. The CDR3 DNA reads TGTGCCACCAGGGAACGGATAGACAGGGGCCCAGCCACCTACGAGCAGTACTTC.

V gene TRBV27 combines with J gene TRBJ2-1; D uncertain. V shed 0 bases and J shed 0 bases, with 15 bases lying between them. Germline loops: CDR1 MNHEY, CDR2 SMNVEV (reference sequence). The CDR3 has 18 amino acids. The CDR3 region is CASSLSASPASSYNEQFF. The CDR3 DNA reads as TGTGCCAGCAGTTTATCGGCGTCGCCGGCGAGCTCCTACAATGAGCAGTTCTTC.